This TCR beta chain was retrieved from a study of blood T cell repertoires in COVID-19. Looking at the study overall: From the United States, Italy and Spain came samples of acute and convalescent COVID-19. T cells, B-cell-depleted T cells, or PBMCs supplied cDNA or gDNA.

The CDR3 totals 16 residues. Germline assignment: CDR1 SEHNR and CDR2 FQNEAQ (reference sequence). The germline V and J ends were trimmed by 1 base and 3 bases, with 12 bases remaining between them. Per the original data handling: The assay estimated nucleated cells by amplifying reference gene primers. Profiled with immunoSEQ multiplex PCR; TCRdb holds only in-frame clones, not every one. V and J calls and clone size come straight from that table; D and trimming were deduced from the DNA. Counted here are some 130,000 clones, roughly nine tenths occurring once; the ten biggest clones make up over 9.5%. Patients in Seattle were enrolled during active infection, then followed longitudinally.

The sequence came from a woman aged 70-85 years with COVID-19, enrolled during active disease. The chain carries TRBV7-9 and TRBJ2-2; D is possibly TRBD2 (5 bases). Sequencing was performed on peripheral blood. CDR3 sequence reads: CASSLVVVAHTGELFF. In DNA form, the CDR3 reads TGTGCCAGCAGCTTAGTGGTGGTAGCGCACACCGGGGAGCTGTTTTTT.